The 5 T cell receptor beta chains below all came from one sample that was sequenced in a study of regulatory T cells in long-lasting Graves disease. As to time point: newly diagnosed GD, antithyroid drugs for less than 3 months. RNA from PBMCs was the source of the TCR library. Construction of the TCR beta libraries employed iRepertoire HTBI primers in conjunction with Arm-PCR of CDR3 regions. TCRdb fed the multiplex PCR reads into MiXCR, producing one record per CDR3 protein. This table holds a few hundred thousand distinct CDR3 sequences, 11% to 15% found once. These data were also reused for a study on T cells in Graves' hyperthyroidism and ophthalmopathy.

The sample here was peripheral blood mononuclear cells (PBMCs), taken at new diagnosis, from a patient treated with antithyroid drugs. The origin of the receptors is a woman aged 45-65 years with Graves disease.

This clonotype was detected ten times or more. The CDR3 reads CASSRKTGEVYEQYF. CDR3 in DNA: TGTGCCAGCAGTCGAAAGACAGGGGAGGTCTACGAGCAGTACTTC. J is TRBJ2-7 and V is TRBV12-3 or TRBV12-4, with 8 nucleotides matching TRBD1. V shed 5 bases and J 3 bases; nucleotides not matched to a gene: 9. The length of the CDR3 is 15 residues.

The chain recombines TRBV7-8 with TRBJ1-3; 7 nucleotides agree with TRBD1. The trim removed 4 bases at V and 0 bases at J, leaving 15 bases unmatched. CDR1 is SGHVS and CDR2 is FQNEAQ in the germline V gene. CDR3 length: 19 residues. CDR3 nucleotides: TGTGCCAGCAGCTCAAGGACAGGACGTCAGTACCACTCTGGAAACACCATATATTTT. This gives the protein CASSSRTGRQYHSGNTIYF.

The rearrangement links TRBV30 to TRBJ2-1; 13 bases are a match to TRBD2. V lost 2 bases and J lost 8; bases outside the gene matches: 6. The CDR3 consists of 15 residues. The germline V gene has CDR1 GTSNPN and CDR2 SVGIG (reference sequence). The DNA for the CDR3 is TGTGCCTGGAGTACGGGGACTAGCGGGATTGATGAGCAGTTCTTC. Translation gives CAWSTGTSGIDEQFF.

In this sample, this clonotype turned up many times. The chain recombines TRBV12-3 or TRBV12-4 with TRBJ2-1; TRBD2 matches at 11 bases. The CDR3 covers 16 residues. V lost 5 bases to trimming and J lost 4 bases; unmatched junction nucleotides: 7. CDR3 in amino acids: CASSPPASGRYNEQFF. The CDR3 nucleotides read TGTGCCAGCAGTCCCCCGGCTAGCGGGAGGTACAATGAGCAGTTCTTC.

In this sample, this clonotype turned up many times. This chain connects TRBV2 to TRBJ1-4; 8 positions match TRBD1. The CDR3 is made up of 15 amino acids. V was clipped by 7 bases and J by 3 bases; unmatched bases: 7. CDR1 and CDR2 (germline): SNHLY, FYNNEI. The CDR3 DNA follows: TGTGCCAGCACTGGACAGGGCCTCCCTAATGAAAAACTGTTTTTT. It encodes CASTGQGLPNEKLFF.